What follows are 14 T cell receptor beta chains derived from one specimen sequenced in a study of CD8 T cells in ankylosing spondylitis. Each CDR3 protein is one row after TCRdb ran MiXCR on the 5' RACE reads. The sample yields about 200,000 distinct CDR3 sequences, about 13% seen once. The source material was blood, either unsorted or a sorted T cell fraction (not recorded which). Source of these receptors: a male donor with ankylosing spondylitis or in good health (not recorded which).

V gene TRBV6-4 combines with J gene TRBJ2-7; 8 nucleotides line up with TRBD2. V lost 3 bases, J lost 0 bases, and 10 bases stayed unmatched. Looked up from germline, CDR1 is MRHNA and CDR2 is SNTAGT. The CDR3 totals 17 residues. CDR3 bases: TGTGCCAGCAGTGAATCGAGCGGGGGCTTGAGCTCCTACGAGCAGTACTTC. Amino acids: CASSESSGGLSSYEQYF.

V usage is TRBV20-1 and J usage is TRBJ2-5; D might be TRBD2 (7 bases). Germline CDR1 DFQATT, CDR2 SNEGSKA (reference sequence). The CDR3 spans 14 residues. V shed 1 base and J shed 2 bases, with 11 bases lying between them. The CDR3 DNA reads as TGCAGTGCTAGAGGGGGGGGCGAACAAGAGACCCAGTACTTC. It translates to CSARGGGEQETQYF.

This chain connects TRBV4-1 to TRBJ2-7; the match to TRBD2 covers 9 bases. Germline V gives CDR1 MGHRA, CDR2 YSYEKL. The CDR3 contains 15 residues. With V trimmed by 4 bases and J by 3 bases, 7 bases remained unmatched. The DNA for the CDR3 is TGCGCCAGCAGCCGGGAGCGGGGGGTGGTCTACGAGCAGTACTTC. It encodes CASSRERGVVYEQYF.

V is TRBV19 and J is TRBJ2-1; 8 nucleotides align to TRBD2. The CDR3 loop spans 15 amino acids. Germline CDR1 reads LNHDA; CDR2 reads SQIVND (reference sequence). With 6 bases clipped from V and 7 bases from J, the junction kept 11 bases outside the gene matches. This CDR3 reads CASRPVGLASNEQFF. The DNA of the CDR3 is TGTGCCAGTAGGCCCGTCGGACTAGCATCGAATGAGCAGTTCTTC.

The V call is TRBV5-4, the J call TRBJ1-2, with 11 bases aligning to TRBD1. In germline, CDR1 is SGHNT, CDR2 YYREEE (reference sequence). V shed 0 bases and J 2 bases; nucleotides not matched to a gene: 6. The CDR3 sequence is 17 residues long. The CDR3 DNA reads as TGTGCCAGCAGCTTGGAGGTCGGGACAGGGGGGAACTATGGCTACACCTTC. Translating it yields CASSLEVGTGGNYGYTF. Together with reference TRBV5-4 and TRBJ1-2, the CDR3 gives the full variable domain: ETGVTQSPTHLIKTRGQQVTLRCSSQSGHNTVSWYQQALGQGPQFIFQYYREEENGRGNFPPRFSGLQFPNYSSELNVNALELDDSALYLCASSLEVGTGGNYGYTFGSGTRLTVV.

In its sample, this clonotype was seen a few times. This chain connects TRBV28 to TRBJ1-1; D is unresolved. Trimming shortened V by 3 bases and J by 6 bases, and 11 bases separated the two germline ends. Germline loops: CDR1 MDHEN, CDR2 SYDVKM. The CDR3 runs to 13 residues. The CDR3 here is CASSLPGNPEAFF. The CDR3 DNA follows: TGTGCCAGCAGTTTGCCGGGTAACCCTGAAGCTTTCTTT.

J is TRBJ2-1 and V is TRBV2, with D perhaps matching TRBD1 or TRBD2 (6 bases each). The germline V and J ends were trimmed by 7 bases and 7 bases, with 20 bases remaining between them. CDR1 SNHLY and CDR2 FYNNEI come from the germline V gene. CDR3 length: 15 residues. CDR3 in amino acids: CASKGDFLGSNEQFF. In nucleotides, the CDR3 is TGTGCCAGCAAGGGGGACTTCCTCGGTTCGAATGAGCAGTTCTTC.

The gene calls are TRBV9 and TRBJ2-3, with D unclear. The CDR3 spans 13 residues. Germline V CDR1 and CDR2: SGDLS, YYNGEE. V shed 2 bases and J shed 3 bases, with 7 bases lying between them. CDR3 bases: TGTGCCAGCAGCGTGATGACAACAGATACGCAGTATTTT. It yields the protein CASSVMTTDTQYF.

This clonotype was detected a few times. The chain recombines TRBV25-1 with TRBJ2-3, with D perhaps TRBD2 (5 bases). Germline CDR1 reads MGHDK; CDR2 reads SYGVNS. There are 14 residues in the CDR3. Trimming stripped 6 bases from V and 2 bases from J, with 12 bases between. The CDR3, as DNA: TGTGCCAGCAGGGATGGGAGAATCACAGATACGCAGTATTTT. Its translation: CASRDGRITDTQYF.

This clonotype came up a few times. The gene calls are TRBV15 and TRBJ2-1, with a weak D call TRBD1 (6 bases). With 1 base removed from V and 8 bases from J, the gap between germline ends came to 12 bases. This CDR3 contains 14 residues. CDR1 is LNHNV, CDR2 YYDKDF, per germline (reference sequence). Here the CDR3 DNA reads TGTGCCACCAGCAGAGTCCCCGGGACACATGAGCAGTTCTTC. Translation: CATSRVPGTHEQFF.

This clonotype has just a few counts. The chain combines TRBV12-5 with TRBJ1-1, with D tentatively TRBD1 (5 bases). The V end was cut by 2 bases, the J end by 3 bases, with 7 bases between. The germline gives CDR1 LGHNT, CDR2 FRNRAP. The CDR3 totals 13 residues. CDR3 amino acids: CASGLSRDTEAFF. CDR3 nucleotides: TGTGCTAGTGGTTTGTCCAGGGACACTGAAGCTTTCTTT. The variable domain in full, with the rest retrieved from reference TRBV12-5 and TRBJ1-1, is DARVTQTPRHKVTEMGQEVTMRCQPILGHNTVFWYRQTMMQGLELLAYFRNRAPLDDSGMPKDRFSAEMPDATLATLKIQPSEPRDSAVYFCASGLSRDTEAFFGQGTRLTVV.

The chain joins TRBV2 to TRBJ2-7; D gene uncertain. CDR1 is SNHLY, CDR2 FYNNEI, per germline. Trimming took off 3 bases at V and 6 bases at J, with 9 bases between the two ends. The CDR3 is 12 amino acids. The CDR3 loop reads CASSEDPPEQYF. The CDR3 DNA reads as TGTGCCAGCAGTGAGGACCCGCCCGAGCAGTACTTC.

The V gene is TRBV7-9, the J gene TRBJ1-2; no definite D call. This CDR3 spans 12 amino acids. Per the germline V gene, CDR1 is SEHNR and CDR2 is FQNEAQ (reference sequence). V lost 1 base and J 7 bases, leaving 7 bases between the germline ends. The DNA for the CDR3 is TGTGCCAGCAGCTTAGACGGAGGTGGCTACACCTTC. Translating gives CASSLDGGGYTF. The full variable domain, rest sourced from reference TRBV7-9 and TRBJ1-2, is DTGVSQNPRHKITKRGQNVTFRCDPISEHNRLYWYRQTLGQGPEFLTYFQNEAQLEKSRLLSDRFSAERPKGSFSTLEIQRTEQGDSAMYLCASSLDGGGYTFGSGTRLTVV.

This clonotype was seen a handful of times. The chain links TRBV3-1 to TRBJ2-1; 11 bases line up with TRBD2. Per germline, CDR1 LGHDT and CDR2 YNNKEL (reference sequence). Trimming took 4 bases from V and 8 from J; bases not matched to a gene: 4. The CDR3 length is 14 residues. Here the CDR3 reads CASSLLTSGDEQFF. The CDR3 coding sequence is TGTGCCAGCAGCCTATTGACTAGCGGGGATGAGCAGTTCTTC.